Listed below are T cell receptor beta chains from one sample, sequenced in a study of CD8 T cells in ankylosing spondylitis. TCRdb reanalysed the 5' RACE reads using MiXCR and keeps one entry per CDR3 protein. This sample yields more than 600,000 distinct CDR3 sequences, of which roughly 20% are seen a single time; around 19% belongs to the top ten. What was sequenced was blood, either unsorted or a sorted T cell fraction (not recorded which). Receptors were obtained from a male donor with ankylosing spondylitis. CDR3s leave out the opening cysteine and the closing phenylalanine or tryptophan. The D gene is left open where the match is weak.

d_call	v_call	cdr3_aa
NA	TRBV5-1	ASSGPTAKQETQY
NA	TRBV7-9	ASTHSRADLTGELF
NA	TRBV18	ASSPGGFYSNQPQH
TRBD1	TRBV10-3	AISEVTAGGATQY
TRBD1	TRBV10-3	AISERPGGDEKLF
TRBD2	TRBV20-1	SAHSGGPDTQY
TRBD2	TRBV9	ASSVGATSGVGGELF
TRBD2	TRBV29-1	SVVTGTSGIEQY
TRBD1	TRBV5-1	ASSSQRTGINTEAF
NA	TRBV29-1	SVDPQGGDEQF
NA	TRBV5-6	ASSFSGPYGYT
TRBD2	TRBV27	ASSLSGRAEQF
NA	TRBV5-1	ASSSQPTDTQY